These 23 T cell receptor beta chains share one sample of origin, sequenced in a study of control samples from healthy donors and cancer patients (TCRdb year 2020). Library preparation was by the immunoSEQ multiplex PCR assay. TCRdb obtained this table from immuneACCESS and retained in-frame rearrangements with V and J assigned. These tables miss some clones; where compared with another copy, unresolved V genes account for less than half of the shortfall, and the remainder is unexplained. In all, the sample holds about 44,000 clones, and more than 75% of those were seen once. Approximately 10% of the sample belongs to the ten largest clones. The sample taken for sequencing was PBMCs. The receptors were gathered from a woman between 55 and 75 years old with lung cancer.

This rearrangement joins TRBV28 to TRBJ2-2, with 7 bases fitting TRBD2. The CDR3 sequence is 14 residues long. Germline CDR1 and CDR2: MDHEN and SYDVKM. J gave up 2 bases and V 6 bases, and 3 bases lay outside the gene matches. The chain's CDR3 is CASRRLANTGELFF. In DNA, the CDR3 is TGTGCCAGCAGACGACTAGCCAACACCGGGGAGCTGTTTTTT.

This clone turned up a few times. The V call is TRBV6-1, the J call TRBJ2-1; D is perhaps TRBD1 (5 bases). The CDR3 contains 17 residues. Germline V gives CDR1 MNHNS, CDR2 SASEGT. Trimming left V 4 bases short and J 3 bases short, with 19 bases between. The CDR3, as DNA: TGTGCCAGCAGTGTCAGGGCACCCAAGAAAAACTACAATGAGCAGTTCTTC. Translating it yields CASSVRAPKKNYNEQFF.

The chain uses TRBV12-5 and TRBJ1-1; D remains unclear. The V end lost 2 bases, the J end lost 1 base, and 5 bases lay between the germline ends. The CDR3 is 13 residues long. Germline V CDR1 and CDR2: LGHNT, FRNRAP. This chain's CDR3 is CASGLSANTEAFF. CDR3 coding DNA: TGTGCTAGTGGTTTGTCAGCGAACACTGAAGCTTTCTTT. Full variable domain (missing parts from reference TRBV12-5 and TRBJ1-1): DARVTQTPRHKVTEMGQEVTMRCQPILGHNTVFWYRQTMMQGLELLAYFRNRAPLDDSGMPKDRFSAEMPDATLATLKIQPSEPRDSAVYFCASGLSANTEAFFGQGTRLTVV.

The V gene is TRBV4-3, the J gene TRBJ2-5; D is possibly TRBD2 (5 bases). V was clipped by 4 bases and J by 5 bases, with 20 bases between them. The CDR3 contains 16 residues. Germline CDR1 is LGHNA and CDR2 is YSLEER. CDR3 DNA sequence: TGCGCCAGCAGCCTCGTAAGCACGGGCGGGTACGAGACCCAGTACTTC. Residues: CASSLVSTGGYETQYF.

The genes are TRBV6-6 and TRBJ1-5; the D is unclear. The CDR3 covers 14 residues. Per the germline V gene, CDR1 is MNHNY and CDR2 is SVGAGI (reference sequence). Trimming left V 7 bases short and J 5 bases short, with 15 bases between. The CDR3, as DNA: TGTGCCAGCATGGGGTCTGAGGGCCATCAGCCCCAGCATTTT. Encoded protein: CASMGSEGHQPQHF.

The rearrangement uses TRBV5-1 and TRBJ2-7; D uncertain. The germline V and J ends were trimmed by 2 bases and 0 bases, with 9 bases remaining between them. CDR1 SGHRS and CDR2 YFSETQ come from the germline V gene. The CDR3 has 14 residues. CDR3 DNA: TGCGCCAGCAGCTTTAATACGGACTCCTACGAGCAGTACTTC. Translated: CASSFNTDSYEQYF. Filled out from reference TRBV5-1 and TRBJ2-7, the complete variable domain reads KAGVTQTPRYLIKTRGQQVTLSCSPISGHRSVSWYQQTPGQGLQFLFEYFSETQRNKGNFPGRFSGRQFSNSRSEMNVSTLELGDSALYLCASSFNTDSYEQYFGPGTRLTVT.

The chain couples TRBV4-2 to TRBJ2-7; TRBD1 aligns across 8 bases. CDR1 and CDR2 (germline): LGHNA, YNFKEQ. This CDR3 region has 15 residues. Trimming took 1 base from V and 4 from J; bases not matched to a gene: 6. This chain's CDR3 is CASSQVRTGTYEQYF. The CDR3 coding sequence is TGTGCCAGCAGCCAAGTCCGGACAGGGACTTACGAGCAGTACTTC.

The chain employs TRBV2 and TRBJ1-1; 8 bases align to TRBD1. The V gene end was trimmed by 1 base and the J gene end by 6 bases; junction bases not matched to a gene: 1. CDR3 size: 13 residues. Germline V gene sequence: CDR1 SNHLY, CDR2 FYNNEI. The CDR3 DNA sequence: TGTGCCAGCAGTGAAGAACAGGGGGCTGAAGCTTTCTTT. It is translated as CASSEEQGAEAFF.

The J gene is TRBJ2-7, the V gene TRBV6-1; 8 nucleotides align to TRBD1. V lost 2 bases and J lost 0; bases outside the gene matches: 9. Germline V CDR1 and CDR2: MNHNS, SASEGT. The CDR3 has 17 amino acids. The chain's CDR3 is CASSEPLTGDPSYEQYF. DNA for the CDR3: TGTGCCAGCAGTGAACCCTTGACAGGGGACCCCTCCTACGAGCAGTACTTC.

The rearrangement uses TRBV6-1 and TRBJ2-1, with 8 bases identical to TRBD2. The J segment lost 4 bases and the V segment lost 6 bases, leaving 11 bases of the junction unmatched. Germline lookup yields CDR1 MNHNS and CDR2 SASEGT. The CDR3 consists of 16 residues. CDR3 region: CASRERAGGNYNEQFF. The CDR3 DNA follows: TGTGCCAGCAGAGAAAGGGCGGGGGGAAATTACAATGAGCAGTTCTTC.

This sequence joins TRBV24-1 and TRBJ2-2; 8 nucleotides match TRBD1. The CDR3 is 16 residues long. Germline values: CDR1 KGHDR, CDR2 SFDVKD. Unmatched junction bases numbered 5, after V lost 3 bases and J lost 3 bases. The CDR3: CATSDTRGPYTGELFF. The CDR3 DNA is TGTGCCACCAGTGATACCAGGGGGCCTTACACCGGGGAGCTGTTTTTT.

The rearrangement uses TRBV10-3 and TRBJ2-3; D ambiguous. This CDR3 is 13 amino acids long. Germline-derived CDR1 and CDR2 are ENHRY and SYGVKD. V dropped 8 bases and J dropped 2 bases, with 11 bases sitting between them. CDR3 DNA: TGTGCCATCGGTGGGCGGTCCACAGATACGCAGTATTTT. It encodes CAIGGRSTDTQYF.

This chain connects TRBV28 to TRBJ1-5, with a tentative D call TRBD1 (5 bases). The CDR3 is made up of 13 amino acids. Trimming shortened V by 4 bases and J by 7 bases, and 11 bases separated the two germline ends. Germline V gene sequence: CDR1 MDHEN, CDR2 SYDVKM. CDR3 loop: CASSYSWGQPQHF. CDR3 DNA sequence: TGTGCCAGCAGTTACAGCTGGGGCCAGCCCCAGCATTTT. Together with reference TRBV28 and TRBJ1-5, the CDR3 gives the full variable domain: DVKVTQSSRYLVKRTGEKVFLECVQDMDHENMFWYRQDPGLGLRLIYFSYDVKMKEKGDIPEGYSVSREKKERFSLILESASTNQTSMYLCASSYSWGQPQHFGDGTRLSIL.

The chain is built from TRBV18 and TRBJ1-1; D possibly corresponds to TRBD1 (5 bases). The CDR3 sequence is 18 residues long. Germline CDR1 and CDR2: KGHSH and LQKENI. V was cut by 3 bases and J by 1 base, with 21 bases left in between. In DNA, the CDR3 is TGTGCCAGCTCACCCGGCTGGGACGGTGAGGGTAGGAACACTGAAGCTTTCTTT. This sequence encodes CASSPGWDGEGRNTEAFF.

This clone was counted a few times. CDR3 in amino acids: CASSERLLEAFF. The CDR3 DNA follows: TGTGCCAGCAGCGAGAGGTTACTTGAAGCTTTCTTT. The chain couples TRBV28 to TRBJ1-1; D is uncertain. This CDR3 has 12 residues. Trimming cost V 6 bases and J 7 bases, with 12 bases left between them. Germline V gene data show CDR1 as MDHEN and CDR2 as SYDVKM.

The CDR3 region has the DNA TGTGCCAGCAGTCTAGCGGGAGGTCTCGGCAATGAGCAGTTCTTC. Encoded protein: CASSLAGGLGNEQFF. The J gene is TRBJ2-1, the V gene TRBV6-5; 11 bases are a match to TRBD2. This CDR3 is 15 amino acids long. V shed 5 bases and J 6 bases; nucleotides not matched to a gene: 6. Looked up from germline, CDR1 is MNHEY and CDR2 is SVGAGI.

The chain combines TRBV11-3 with TRBJ2-1; D ambiguous. CDR3 length: 13 residues. The V gene's germline CDR1 is SGHNT and CDR2 YENEEA. Trimming took 2 bases from V and 7 from J, leaving 9 bases between them. The CDR3 is CASSLNGVNEQFF. CDR3 in DNA: TGTGCCAGCAGCTTAAACGGCGTAAATGAGCAGTTCTTC.

This rearrangement joins TRBV7-2 to TRBJ2-1, with a tentative D call TRBD2 (6 bases). Trimming shortened V by 1 base and J by 10 bases, and 8 bases separated the two germline ends. CDR3 length equals 12 residues. CDR1 is SGHTA, CDR2 FQGNSA, per germline. The CDR3, as DNA: TGTGCCAGCAGCTTAGGTGGAGGGGAGCAGTTCTTC. Amino acids: CASSLGGGEQFF.

The rearrangement links TRBV7-9 to TRBJ2-3; the D is unclear. Trimming shortened V by 5 bases and J by 2 bases, and 2 bases separated the two germline ends. The CDR3 is 11 residues long. Germline V gene data show CDR1 as SEHNR and CDR2 as FQNEAQ (reference sequence). The CDR3 nucleotides are TGTGCCAGCAGCCCCACAGATACGCAGTATTTT. It translates to CASSPTDTQYF.

This clone was counted once. This rearrangement joins TRBV6-1 to TRBJ1-2, with D unclear. The CDR3 is made up of 15 amino acids. Germline V lookup: CDR1 MNHNS, CDR2 SASEGT. The germline V and J ends were trimmed by 3 bases and 4 bases, with 15 bases remaining between them. The CDR3 DNA reads TGTGCCAGCAGTGAGGTGGGAATACAGACCTATGGCTACACCTTC. Its translation is CASSEVGIQTYGYTF.

This clone was counted only a few times. The gene calls are TRBV6-5 and TRBJ2-2; D is possibly TRBD2 (6 bases). The germline V gene encodes CDR1 MNHEY and CDR2 SVGAGI. The V and J ends lost 8 bases and 6 bases respectively, with 13 bases between them. There are 13 residues in the CDR3. In DNA form, the CDR3 reads TGTGCCAGCTCCAGGCGGGGAGCCGGGGAGCTGTTTTTT. This codes for CASSRRGAGELFF.

This clone has just one count. The chain combines TRBV6-5 with TRBJ2-7, with 9 positions matching TRBD1. Looked up from germline, CDR1 is MNHEY and CDR2 is SVGAGI. The trim removed 7 bases at V and 5 bases at J, leaving 6 bases unmatched. This CDR3 spans 13 amino acids. CDR3 nucleotide sequence: TGTGCCAGCACCCGCAGGACAGGGGACGAGCAGTACTTC. Its translation: CASTRRTGDEQYF.

The J gene is TRBJ1-5, the V gene TRBV5-4, with TRBD1 matching 9 bases. Germline V gene sequence: CDR1 SGHNT, CDR2 YYREEE (reference sequence). J gave up 7 bases and V 4 bases, and 9 bases lay outside the gene matches. The CDR3 covers 15 residues. The CDR3 DNA sequence: TGTGCCAGCAGCGCCGGACAGGGGATCGGGCAGCCCCAGCATTTT. This codes for CASSAGQGIGQPQHF.